This entry describes one TCR beta chain. This entry comes from a study of blood T cell repertoires in COVID-19. The CDR3 runs 20 residues. The trim removed 5 bases at V and 0 bases at J, leaving 12 bases unmatched. Germline V gives CDR1 LNHDA, CDR2 SQIVND (reference sequence). The assay was immunoSEQ multiplex PCR, and TCRdb's table has in-frame clones only and misses some. The table lists over 45,000 clones, about 88% of them singletons, with 5% to 6.5% in the top ten. The source material was peripheral blood. The V and J genes are TRBV19 and TRBJ2-1, with TRBD2 matching 14 bases. This clonotype originated in a man at least 80 years old in a cohort sampled during active COVID-19. The CDR3 is CASSRRGTSGGLSSYNEQFF. The CDR3 DNA follows: TGTGCCAGTAGTCGAAGAGGGACTAGCGGGGGCCTGAGCTCCTACAATGAGCAGTTCTTC.